This T cell receptor (beta chain) was found in a study of blood T cell repertoires in COVID-19. Study-level background: Nucleic acid was either cDNA or gDNA, and it came from T cells, B-cell-depleted T cells, or PBMCs.

V lost 4 bases and J 8 bases, leaving 9 bases between the germline ends. The CDR3 spans 11 residues. Germline V gives CDR1 SGHNT, CDR2 YYREEE (reference sequence). Only in-frame clones appear in the TCRdb table, and some are missing; sequencing was by immunoSEQ multiplex PCR. The table includes about 170,000 clones, about 87% detected once. The receptor's source is a man aged 18 to 29 with active or convalescent COVID-19. Sequenced material: peripheral blood. The chain couples TRBV5-4 to TRBJ1-2; D gene ambiguous. CDR3 protein: CASSPGRGYTF. As DNA, the CDR3 is TGTGCCAGCAGCCCCGGGAGGGGCTACACCTTC.